This entry is about one TCR beta chain. Its antigen is as yet unknown. The sample belongs to a study of cytotoxic CD8 clonotypes in ibrutinib-treated CLL. Study as a whole: On average, each sample had roughly 230,000 productive templates and approximately 89,000 productive rearrangements.

General observations from the study: There were few public clonotypes, and on treatment they contracted or stayed stable. Clonality correlated strongly with circulating CD8+ T cells and exceeded age-matched healthy donors at baseline. Clonality was higher at ibrutinib response and returned toward baseline at progression.

Germline values: CDR1 SGHNT, CDR2 YYREEE (reference sequence). Trimming cost V 0 bases and J 1 base, with 1 base left between them. The CDR3 covers 12 residues. The method was immunoSEQ multiplex PCR; TCRdb's version includes in-frame clones alone and lacks a portion of them. The repertoire holds 150,000 to 200,000 clones, with roughly 72% as singletons. The sample was PBMCs, taken after 24 months of ibrutinib treatment. The sequence was collected from a human donor with chronic lymphocytic leukemia. The chain couples TRBV5-4 to TRBJ1-1; no definite D call. In nucleotides, the CDR3 is TGTGCCAGCAGCTTGGCGAACACTGAAGCTTTCTTT. Its translation is CASSLANTEAFF.